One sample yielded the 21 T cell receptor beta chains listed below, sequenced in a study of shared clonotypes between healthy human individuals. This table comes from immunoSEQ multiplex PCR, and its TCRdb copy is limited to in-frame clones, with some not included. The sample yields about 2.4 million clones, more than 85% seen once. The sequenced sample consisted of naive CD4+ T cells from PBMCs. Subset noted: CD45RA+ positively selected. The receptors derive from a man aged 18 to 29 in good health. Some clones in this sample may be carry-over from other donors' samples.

In DNA form, the CDR3 reads TGTGCCAGCAGTGAGCCCTCTGGGGCCAACGTCCTGACTTTC. Translation: CASSEPSGANVLTF. This chain uses TRBV11-1 with TRBJ2-6, with D uncertain. This CDR3 spans 14 amino acids. Germline assignment: CDR1 SGHAT and CDR2 FQDESV (reference sequence). Trimming removed 6 bases from V and 0 bases from J, with 6 bases in between.

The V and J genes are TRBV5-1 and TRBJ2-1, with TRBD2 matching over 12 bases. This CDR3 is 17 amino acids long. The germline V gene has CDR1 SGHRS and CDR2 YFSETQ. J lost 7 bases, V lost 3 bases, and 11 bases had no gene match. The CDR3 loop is CASSSGDGTSGYNEQFF. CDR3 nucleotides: TGCGCCAGCAGCTCGGGGGACGGGACTAGCGGGTATAATGAGCAGTTCTTC.

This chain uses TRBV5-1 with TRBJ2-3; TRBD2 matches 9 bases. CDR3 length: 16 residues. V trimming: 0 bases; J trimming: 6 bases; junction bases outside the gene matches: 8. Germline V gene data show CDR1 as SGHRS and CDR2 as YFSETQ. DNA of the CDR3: TGCGCCAGCAGCTTGGAAGTAGCGGGAGTCGGCGATACGCAGTATTTT. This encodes CASSLEVAGVGDTQYF. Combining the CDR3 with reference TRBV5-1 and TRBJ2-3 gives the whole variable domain KAGVTQTPRYLIKTRGQQVTLSCSPISGHRSVSWYQQTPGQGLQFLFEYFSETQRNKGNFPGRFSGRQFSNSRSEMNVSTLELGDSALYLCASSLEVAGVGDTQYFGPGTRLTVL.

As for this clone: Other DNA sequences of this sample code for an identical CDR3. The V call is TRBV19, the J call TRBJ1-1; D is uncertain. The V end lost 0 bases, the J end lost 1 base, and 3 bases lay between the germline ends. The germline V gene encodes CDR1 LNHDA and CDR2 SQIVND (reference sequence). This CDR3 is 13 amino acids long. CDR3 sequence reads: CASSIDRNTEAFF. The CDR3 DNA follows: TGTGCCAGTAGTATAGACCGGAACACTGAAGCTTTCTTT.

The CDR3 DNA follows: TGCGCCAGCAGCCGAGGACCGTCGCCAGATACGCAGTATTTT. Translation gives CASSRGPSPDTQYF. This chain uses TRBV5-1 with TRBJ2-3, with D unclear. Trimming pared 4 bases from V and 4 bases from J, leaving 13 bases between. Germline CDR1 and CDR2: SGHRS and YFSETQ. CDR3 length equals 14 residues.

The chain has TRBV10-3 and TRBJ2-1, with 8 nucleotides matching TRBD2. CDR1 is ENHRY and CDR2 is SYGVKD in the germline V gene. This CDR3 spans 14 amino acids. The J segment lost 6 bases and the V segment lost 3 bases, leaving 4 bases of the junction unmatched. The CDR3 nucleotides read TGTGCCATCAGTGATCGAGCGGGAGTCAATGAGCAGTTCTTC. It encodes CAISDRAGVNEQFF.

CDR3 sequence: CASSPWGLAEGEQYF. CDR3 sequence (DNA): TGTGCCAGCAGCCCCTGGGGACTAGCGGAGGGGGAGCAGTACTTC. The chain links TRBV6-5 to TRBJ2-7; 11 bases align to TRBD2. Per germline, CDR1 MNHEY and CDR2 SVGAGI. Unmatched junction bases numbered 11, after V lost 6 bases and J lost 7 bases. The CDR3 length is 15 residues.

CDR3 region: CASSQQGGTEAFF. In DNA form, the CDR3 reads TGTGCCAGCAGTCAGCAGGGGGGAACTGAAGCTTTCTTT. The chain couples TRBV25-1 to TRBJ1-1; 7 bases are a match to TRBD1. CDR1 is MGHDK and CDR2 is SYGVNS in the germline V gene. With V trimmed by 5 bases and J by 5 bases, 5 bases remained unmatched. The CDR3 totals 13 residues.

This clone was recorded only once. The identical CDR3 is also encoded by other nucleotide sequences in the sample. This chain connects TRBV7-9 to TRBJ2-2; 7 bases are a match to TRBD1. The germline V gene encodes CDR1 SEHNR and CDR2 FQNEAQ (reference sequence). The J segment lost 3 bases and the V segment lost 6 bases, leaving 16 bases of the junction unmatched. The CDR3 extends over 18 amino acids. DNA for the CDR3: TGTGCCAGCAGGAATCGGAAGACAGACGACAGGGACACCGGGGAGCTGTTTTTT. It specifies CASRNRKTDDRDTGELFF.

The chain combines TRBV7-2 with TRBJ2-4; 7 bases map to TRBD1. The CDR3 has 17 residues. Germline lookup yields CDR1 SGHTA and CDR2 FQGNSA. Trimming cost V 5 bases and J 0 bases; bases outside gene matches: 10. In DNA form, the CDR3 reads TGTGCCAGCAGCCCGAGGGCCGGGACAGTAGCCAAAAACATTCAGTACTTC. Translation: CASSPRAGTVAKNIQYF. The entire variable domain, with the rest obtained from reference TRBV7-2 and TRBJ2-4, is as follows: GAGVSQSPSNKVTEKGKDVELRCDPISGHTALYWYRQSLGQGLEFLIYFQGNSAPDKSGLPSDRFSAERTGGSVSTLTIQRTQQEDSAVYLCASSPRAGTVAKNIQYFGAGTRLSVL.

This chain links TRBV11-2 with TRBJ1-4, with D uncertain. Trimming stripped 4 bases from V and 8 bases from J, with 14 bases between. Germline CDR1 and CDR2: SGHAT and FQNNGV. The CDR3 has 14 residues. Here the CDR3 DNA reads TGTGCCAGCAGCTCCGGATCGGGTAGCGAAAAACTGTTTTTT. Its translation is CASSSGSGSEKLFF.

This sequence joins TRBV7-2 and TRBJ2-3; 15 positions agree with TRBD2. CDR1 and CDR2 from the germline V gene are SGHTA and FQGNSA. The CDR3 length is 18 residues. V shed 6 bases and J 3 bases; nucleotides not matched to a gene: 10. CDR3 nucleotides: TGTGCCAGCAGACCCGGACTAGCGGGAGGGGGATTAACAGATACGCAGTATTTT. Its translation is CASRPGLAGGGLTDTQYF.

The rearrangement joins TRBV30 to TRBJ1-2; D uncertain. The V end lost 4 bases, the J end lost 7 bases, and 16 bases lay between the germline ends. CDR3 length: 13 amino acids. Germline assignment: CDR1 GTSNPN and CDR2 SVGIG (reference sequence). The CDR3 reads CAWKRGREGGYTF. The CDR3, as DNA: TGTGCCTGGAAGAGAGGCCGCGAGGGTGGCTACACCTTC.

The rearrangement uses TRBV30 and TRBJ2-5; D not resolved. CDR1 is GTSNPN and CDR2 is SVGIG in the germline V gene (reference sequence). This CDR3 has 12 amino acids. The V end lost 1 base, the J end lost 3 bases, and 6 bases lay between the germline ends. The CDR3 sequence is CAWSDYEETQYF. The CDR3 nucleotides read TGTGCCTGGAGTGACTACGAAGAGACCCAGTACTTC.

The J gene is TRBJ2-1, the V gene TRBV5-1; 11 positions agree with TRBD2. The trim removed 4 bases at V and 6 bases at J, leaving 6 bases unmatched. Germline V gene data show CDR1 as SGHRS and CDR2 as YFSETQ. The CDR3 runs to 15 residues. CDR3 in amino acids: CASSPGLAELNEQFF. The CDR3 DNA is TGCGCCAGCAGCCCGGGACTAGCGGAGCTCAATGAGCAGTTCTTC. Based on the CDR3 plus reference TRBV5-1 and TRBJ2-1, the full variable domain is KAGVTQTPRYLIKTRGQQVTLSCSPISGHRSVSWYQQTPGQGLQFLFEYFSETQRNKGNFPGRFSGRQFSNSRSEMNVSTLELGDSALYLCASSPGLAELNEQFFGPGTRLTVL.

The CDR3: CATSRDRAEEGSGELFF. The CDR3 nucleotides read TGTGCCACCAGCAGAGATAGGGCAGAGGAAGGGTCCGGGGAGCTGTTTTTT. The chain links TRBV15 to TRBJ2-2; unclear D gene. Germline CDR1 LNHNV, CDR2 YYDKDF (reference sequence). The CDR3 spans 17 residues. With 0 bases removed from V and 6 bases from J, the gap between germline ends came to 17 bases.

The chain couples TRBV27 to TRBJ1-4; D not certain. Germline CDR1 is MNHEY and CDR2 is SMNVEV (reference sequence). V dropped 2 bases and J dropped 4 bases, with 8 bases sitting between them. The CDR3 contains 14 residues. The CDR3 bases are TGTGCCAGCAGTTTAACCCTGATTAATGAAAAACTGTTTTTT. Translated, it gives CASSLTLINEKLFF.

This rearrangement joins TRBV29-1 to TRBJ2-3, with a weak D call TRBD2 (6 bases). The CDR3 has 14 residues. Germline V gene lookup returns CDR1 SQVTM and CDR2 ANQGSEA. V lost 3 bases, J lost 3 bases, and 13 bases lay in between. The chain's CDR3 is CSVEEPLATDTQYF. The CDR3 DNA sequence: TGCAGCGTTGAGGAACCACTAGCAACAGATACGCAGTATTTT.

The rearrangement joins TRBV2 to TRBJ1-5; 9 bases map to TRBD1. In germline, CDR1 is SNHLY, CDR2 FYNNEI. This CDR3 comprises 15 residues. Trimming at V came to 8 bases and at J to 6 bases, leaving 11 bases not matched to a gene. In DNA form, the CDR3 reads TGTGCCAGCGGGAAAGACAGGGGGTATGGTCAGCCCCAGCATTTT. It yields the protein CASGKDRGYGQPQHF.

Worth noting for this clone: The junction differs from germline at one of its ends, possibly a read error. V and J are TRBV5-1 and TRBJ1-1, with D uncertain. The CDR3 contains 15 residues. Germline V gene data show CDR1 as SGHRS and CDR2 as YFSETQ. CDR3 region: CASSLGPAPNTEAFF. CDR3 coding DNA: TGTGCCAGCAGCTTGGGCCCAGCCCCGAACACTGAAGCTTTCTTT. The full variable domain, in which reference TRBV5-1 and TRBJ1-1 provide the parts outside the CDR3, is KAGVTQTPRYLIKTRGQQVTLSCSPISGHRSVSWYQQTPGQGLQFLFEYFSETQRNKGNFPGRFSGRQFSNSRSEMNVSTLELGDSALYLCASSLGPAPNTEAFFGQGTRLTVV.

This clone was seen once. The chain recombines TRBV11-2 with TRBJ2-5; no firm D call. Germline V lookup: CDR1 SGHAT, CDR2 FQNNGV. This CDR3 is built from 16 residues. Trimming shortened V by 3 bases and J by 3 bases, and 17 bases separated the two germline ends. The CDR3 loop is CASSLRSFRLEETQYF. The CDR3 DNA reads TGTGCCAGCAGCTTGCGGTCTTTTCGGCTGGAAGAGACCCAGTACTTC.